The following is a TCR beta chain sequence with its context. The data stem from a study of blood T cell repertoires in COVID-19. Study at large: Samples taken during acute and convalescent COVID-19 were collected in the United States, Italy and Spain.

Looked up from germline, CDR1 is MGHRA and CDR2 is YSYEKL. V was clipped by 1 base and J by 6 bases; unmatched bases: 4. The CDR3 is made up of 17 amino acids. The assay was immunoSEQ multiplex PCR, and TCRdb's table has in-frame clones only and misses some. The sample holds about 230,000 clones, nearly 90% seen once. Material: PBMCs or T cells enriched from blood (not recorded which). The rearrangement links TRBV4-1 to TRBJ2-2; TRBD2 agrees at 14 bases. The TCR comes from a young man who had recovered from COVID-19. CDR3 bases: TGCGCCAGCAGCCAAGGAGGGACTAGCGGGAGCCCCGGGGAGCTGTTTTTT. This encodes CASSQGGTSGSPGELFF.